This T cell receptor beta chain was obtained from a study of blood T cell repertoires in COVID-19. Study as a whole: T cells, B-cell-depleted T cells, or PBMCs provided the cDNA or gDNA that served as material.

Per the authors' pipeline: For nucleated cells, counts were estimated from reference gene primer amplification. The method was immunoSEQ multiplex PCR; TCRdb's version includes in-frame clones alone and lacks a portion of them. V and J calls and clone size are as listed in that table; D and trimming were resolved from the DNA. In the table there are some 330,000 clones, approximately 87% of which are singletons. CDR3 size: 13 residues. CDR1 and CDR2 (germline): GTSNPN, SVGIG (reference sequence). Losses at the gene ends were 8 bases for V and 3 bases for J; bases not matched to a gene: 2. The sequence was collected from a man aged 35 to 55 in a cohort exposed to, infected with or recovered from COVID-19 (not recorded which). The sequenced material came from PBMCs or T cells enriched from blood (not recorded which). The chain is built from TRBV30 and TRBJ1-6; 9 bases line up with TRBD1. In nucleotides, the CDR3 is TGTGCCCGGGGACAGGGCTATAATTCACCCCTCCACTTT. Translation gives CARGQGYNSPLHF.